This T cell receptor (beta chain) was profiled in a study of tumor-infiltrating lymphocytes in primary liver carcinoma. Worth noting for this clonotype: Its target is unknown.

Unsorted whole blood served as the source of blood RNA, and germline DNA was extracted as well. Preoperatively, peripheral blood was drawn, four milliliters in total. Study findings and constraints: The bulk unsorted samples meant that CD4+ and CD8+ repertoires went uncompared. Blood's top-250-clone fraction was significantly lower than that of tumors (p = 0.039).

The CDR3 has 15 residues. V lost 2 bases, J lost 3 bases, and 14 bases lay in between. Germline lookup yields CDR1 SGHDT and CDR2 YYEEEE. From around 500 ng of total RNA, TCR beta-specific cDNA was reverse-transcribed using a constant-region primer. Slightly modified ARM-PCR, run as three nested multiplex PCR rounds, produced the TCR beta libraries. TRBV1-TRBV30 forward primers paired with a C-beta reverse primer were used in the first two PCR rounds, which ran approximately 10 cycles each. TCRdb analysed the multiplex PCR reads with MiXCR anew, one entry per CDR3 protein. This sample has some 190,000 distinct CDR3 sequences, with over 45% found just once.

Sequenced input: peripheral blood. The genes are TRBV5-6 and TRBJ1-2; TRBD1 might be the D (5 bases). The receptor comes from a middle-aged man with primary liver carcinoma and hepatitis B virus infection. The DNA for the CDR3 is TGTGCCAGCAGCTTACCTGAGGGGTACGACTATGGCTACACCTTC. The encoded protein is CASSLPEGYDYGYTF.